The clone carrying this TCR beta chain was found a few times. Its matching antigen is unknown. Different DNA sequences within this sample yield the same CDR3. The data stem from a study of shared clonotypes between healthy human individuals. The study, taken as a whole, reports: Unshared clonotypes carried lower generation probabilities than those common to all four donors. Having only a few donors restricted how much genetic and exposure-history diversity was captured.

Several immunoSEQ 96-well plates shared each subset's DNA, each plate a replicate. Measured with immunoSEQ multiplex PCR; TCRdb has only the in-frame clones, and not every one. This sample has some 790,000 clones, with 72% found just once. This CDR3 comprises 14 residues. Germline lookup yields CDR1 SGHRS and CDR2 YFSETQ. The ends were cut back, 0 bases at V and 3 bases at J, with 9 bases in the middle. The V gene is TRBV5-1, the J gene TRBJ1-1; tentatively, D is TRBD1 (5 bases). The sequenced sample consisted of memory CD4+ T cells sorted from blood. This sample's subset: CD45RA-negative fraction. This receptor was identified in a woman between 25 and 40 years old in good health. In DNA form, the CDR3 reads TGCGCCAGCAGCTTGGGGGGCTATGACACTGAAGCTTTCTTT. Its protein product is CASSLGGYDTEAFF.